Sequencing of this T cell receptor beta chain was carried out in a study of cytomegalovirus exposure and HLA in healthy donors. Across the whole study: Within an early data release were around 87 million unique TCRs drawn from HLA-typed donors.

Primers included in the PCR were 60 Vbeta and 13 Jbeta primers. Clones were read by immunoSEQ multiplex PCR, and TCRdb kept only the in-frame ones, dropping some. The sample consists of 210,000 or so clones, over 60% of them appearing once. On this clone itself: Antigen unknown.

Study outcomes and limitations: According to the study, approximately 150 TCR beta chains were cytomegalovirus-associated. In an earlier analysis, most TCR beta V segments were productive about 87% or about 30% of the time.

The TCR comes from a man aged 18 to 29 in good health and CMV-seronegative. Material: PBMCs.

In DNA form, the CDR3 reads TGTGCCAGCAGTGTGTTCGGGGGGGCGCGGAATCAGCCCCAGCATTTT. This encodes CASSVFGGARNQPQHF. V is TRBV28 and J is TRBJ1-5; D possibly corresponds to TRBD1 (6 bases). This CDR3 has 16 amino acids. CDR1 and CDR2 (germline): MDHEN, SYDVKM. V lost 5 bases to trimming and J lost 4 bases, with 18 bases between them.